Presented here are 25 T cell receptor beta chains from one specimen sequenced in a study of beta chain features in type 1 diabetes. The entirety of the isolated RNA underwent reverse transcription, so expressed TCRB transcripts were sequenced. The table came from immunoSEQ multiplex PCR; TCRdb's copy has only in-frame clones and leaves some out. The sample includes about 200,000 clones, 11% seen only once; the top ten take 1% to 1.5%. Sequenced: central memory CD4+ T cells from blood. The receptor set was obtained from a young man in good health.

Many counts were recorded for this clone. The rearrangement joins TRBV4-1 to TRBJ2-5; D is possibly TRBD2 (5 bases). Germline V gene sequence: CDR1 MGHRA, CDR2 YSYEKL. Between the trimmed V and J ends, which lost 0 bases and 7 bases, there was a span of 15 bases. The CDR3 consists of 15 residues. The CDR3 loop reads CASSQDRTTAGTQYF. Here the CDR3 DNA reads TGCGCCAGCAGCCAAGATCGAACGACGGCGGGGACCCAGTACTTC.

The CDR3 spells CASSGGLAVYNEQFF. Written as DNA, the CDR3 is TGCGCCAGCAGTGGGGGTCTAGCGGTATACAATGAGCAGTTCTTC. V gene TRBV10-2 combines with J gene TRBJ2-1; the match to TRBD2 covers 7 bases. Germline assignment: CDR1 WSHSY and CDR2 SAAADI. Losses at the gene ends were 4 bases for V and 4 bases for J; bases not matched to a gene: 7. CDR3 length: 15 amino acids.

This clone was seen more than once but under ten times. The chain has TRBV7-6 and TRBJ1-5; TRBD1 matches at 10 bases. Unmatched junction bases numbered 7, after V lost 5 bases and J lost 0 bases. Germline CDR1 SGHVS, CDR2 FNYEAQ. The CDR3 has 17 residues. The DNA of the CDR3 is TGTGCCAGCAGCCAAGACAGGGGGCCGAATAGCAATCAGCCCCAGCATTTT. This translates into CASSQDRGPNSNQPQHF.

The chain employs TRBV5-1 and TRBJ1-2; D may be TRBD1 (5 bases). Trimming shortened V by 4 bases and J by 4 bases, and 14 bases separated the two germline ends. This CDR3 spans 14 amino acids. CDR1 SGHRS and CDR2 YFSETQ come from the germline V gene. The CDR3 reads CASSQDGQVYGYTF. CDR3 DNA sequence: TGCGCCAGCAGCCAGGACGGACAAGTCTATGGCTACACCTTC.

This clone was observed a few times. The chain uses TRBV29-1 and TRBJ2-1; 15 nucleotides match TRBD2. This CDR3 has 17 residues. Germline CDR1 reads SQVTM; CDR2 reads ANQGSEA. Germline trimming cut 6 bases from V and 2 bases from J; bases unmatched to any gene: 8. CDR3 DNA sequence: TGCAGCGTGGGGACTAGCGGGAGGCCTAACGCCTACAATGAGCAGTTCTTC. It specifies CSVGTSGRPNAYNEQFF.

At least ten counts were recorded for this clone. The V call is TRBV5-1, the J call TRBJ2-7; D is uncertain. V lost 0 bases and J lost 7, with 11 bases in between. The CDR3 is made up of 13 amino acids. Germline V gene data show CDR1 as SGHRS and CDR2 as YFSETQ. This CDR3 is CASSLAFLGEQYF. The CDR3 DNA follows: TGCGCCAGCAGCTTGGCGTTCCTAGGGGAGCAGTACTTC.

A few counts support this clone. This sequence joins TRBV7-2 and TRBJ1-3; D may be TRBD1 (6 bases). The V end was cut by 4 bases, the J end by 2 bases, with 21 bases between. The CDR3 extends over 18 amino acids. The germline V gene has CDR1 SGHTA and CDR2 FQGNSA. The CDR3 protein is CASSSPSGGASTGNTIYF. The CDR3 DNA is TGTGCCAGCAGCTCCCCCTCGGGGGGCGCATCCACTGGAAACACCATATATTTT.

V gene TRBV19 combines with J gene TRBJ2-4; 9 nucleotides line up with TRBD1. V gave up 4 bases and J gave up 3 bases; unmatched junction bases: 7. This CDR3 has 16 amino acids. The V gene's germline CDR1 is LNHDA and CDR2 SQIVND (reference sequence). The CDR3 protein is CASSNLGQGSKNIQYF. CDR3 DNA: TGTGCCAGTAGTAACTTGGGACAGGGAAGCAAAAACATTCAGTACTTC.

This clone was found a few times. The genes are TRBV9 and TRBJ1-4, with TRBD1 matching 9 bases. There are 16 residues in the CDR3. V was clipped by 4 bases and J by 8 bases; unmatched bases: 12. CDR1 SGDLS and CDR2 YYNGEE come from the germline V gene. As DNA, the CDR3 is TGTGCCAGCAGCCCCGGGACAGGGATCAGTCGGGAAAAACTGTTTTTT. Encoded protein: CASSPGTGISREKLFF. Using reference TRBV9 and TRBJ1-4 for the parts outside the CDR3, the full variable domain is DSGVTQTPKHLITATGQRVTLRCSPRSGDLSVYWYQQSLDQGLQFLIQYYNGEERAKGNILERFSAQQFPDLHSELNLSSLELGDSALYFCASSPGTGISREKLFFGSGTQLSVL.

As regards this clone: A far larger clone is a single base away, which makes a read error likely. Other DNA sequences in the sample encode the same CDR3. The chain couples TRBV5-6 to TRBJ2-7, with a weak D call TRBD1 (6 bases). The CDR3 runs to 13 residues. V shed 3 bases and J shed 3 bases, with 10 bases lying between them. From germline, CDR1 is SGHDT and CDR2 YYEEEE. The CDR3 DNA reads as TGTGCCAGCAGCTCCACAGGGCGCTACGAGCAGTACTTC. Translation: CASSSTGRYEQYF.

This clone showed up just a few times. The gene calls are TRBV5-6 and TRBJ2-4; 8 bases align to TRBD1. The V gene end was trimmed by 0 bases and the J gene end by 11 bases; junction bases not matched to a gene: 7. The CDR3 totals 14 residues. The germline CDR1 and CDR2 sequences are SGHDT and YYEEEE. As DNA, the CDR3 is TGTGCCAGCAGCTTGGTTGGACAGGGTTCCTTTCAGTACTTC. This translates into CASSLVGQGSFQYF.

This clone was seen a handful of times. The CDR3 spells CASPRGSSYNEQFF. In nucleotides, the CDR3 is TGTGCCTCCCCTCGCGGGAGTTCCTACAATGAGCAGTTCTTC. The V and J genes are TRBV30 and TRBJ2-1; 7 bases agree with TRBD2. The CDR3 length is 14 residues. CDR1 GTSNPN and CDR2 SVGIG come from the germline V gene (reference sequence). The V segment lost 7 bases and the J segment 1 base; nucleotides outside the gene matches: 7.

The V gene is TRBV7-6, the J gene TRBJ1-2, with 8 bases identical to TRBD1. Germline V gene lookup returns CDR1 SGHVS and CDR2 FNYEAQ. The CDR3 extends over 13 amino acids. V shed 5 bases, J shed 6 bases, and the junction held 5 bases outside the gene matches. DNA for the CDR3: TGTGCCAGCAGCGGCAGGGGGCGAGATGGCTACACCTTC. It yields the protein CASSGRGRDGYTF.

This clone was seen only a few times. The V and J genes are TRBV5-5 and TRBJ1-5; TRBD1 matches at 9 bases. Trimming took 4 bases from V and 5 from J; bases not matched to a gene: 7. The germline gives CDR1 SGHKS, CDR2 YYEKEE (reference sequence). The CDR3 contains 15 residues. CDR3 loop: CASSPTGGIDQPQHF. For the CDR3, the DNA is TGTGCCAGCAGCCCTACAGGGGGCATCGATCAGCCCCAGCATTTT. The full variable domain, with the rest looked up from reference TRBV5-5 and TRBJ1-5, is DAGVTQSPTHLIKTRGQQVTLRCSPISGHKSVSWYQQVLGQGPQFIFQYYEKEERGRGNFPDRFSARQFPNYSSELNVNALLLGDSALYLCASSPTGGIDQPQHFGDGTRLSIL.

The sample holds a few counts of this clone. The rearrangement joins TRBV5-4 to TRBJ2-7, with 8 bases identical to TRBD2. The V gene's germline CDR1 is SGHNT and CDR2 YYREEE (reference sequence). The CDR3 covers 14 residues. Unmatched junction bases numbered 3, after V lost 0 bases and J lost 4 bases. The CDR3 loop reads CASSLGGRKYEQYF. DNA for the CDR3: TGTGCCAGCAGCTTGGGCGGGAGGAAATACGAGCAGTACTTC.

This clone has more than one count but fewer than ten. The chain couples TRBV5-4 to TRBJ2-4, with D hard to call. The CDR3 loop spans 16 amino acids. V lost 3 bases to trimming and J lost 1 base, with 14 bases between them. Germline CDR1 is SGHNT and CDR2 is YYREEE (reference sequence). The CDR3 coding sequence is TGTGCCAGCAGCTCGGACCAGAGTCAGGCCAAAAACATTCAGTACTTC. Residues: CASSSDQSQAKNIQYF.

This clone was recorded a few times. This chain uses TRBV10-3 with TRBJ2-5; no definite D call. The J call may be wrong; the DNA end is better matched by TRBJ2-7. The CDR3 has 15 residues. Germline assignment: CDR1 ENHRY and CDR2 SYGVKD. The CDR3 here is CAISDPQYSSYEQYF. CDR3 DNA sequence: TGTGCCATCAGTGACCCTCAGTATAGCTCCTACGAGCAGTACTTC.

The chain couples TRBV2 to TRBJ1-5, with D hard to call. The V end lost 3 bases, the J end lost 5 bases, and 11 bases lay between the germline ends. This CDR3 comprises 14 residues. Germline V gives CDR1 SNHLY, CDR2 FYNNEI. The CDR3 nucleotides read TGTGCCAGCAGTGACCAACTAGGCGATCAGCCCCAGCATTTT. Its translation: CASSDQLGDQPQHF.

This clone has just a few counts. The chain couples TRBV2 to TRBJ2-7; 10 nucleotides align to TRBD2. The V and J ends lost 2 bases and 5 bases, in that order; junction bases with no gene match: 3. Germline V gene data show CDR1 as SNHLY and CDR2 as FYNNEI. The CDR3 has 14 amino acids. The CDR3 DNA is TGTGCCAGCAGTGAAAGACTAGCGGGTAACGAGCAGTACTTC. Protein product: CASSERLAGNEQYF.

This clone has a count of ten or more. This chain joins TRBV30 and TRBJ2-7; D is perhaps TRBD2 (6 bases). This CDR3 comprises 16 residues. Germline assignment: CDR1 GTSNPN and CDR2 SVGIG (reference sequence). Between the trimmed V and J ends, which lost 3 bases and 5 bases, there was a span of 23 bases. The CDR3 loop is CAWRTRRRTSSHEQYF. The CDR3 coding sequence is TGTGCCTGGAGGACCCGAAGGCGAACTAGCTCTCACGAGCAGTACTTC.

The chain couples TRBV7-2 to TRBJ2-7, with a weak D call TRBD2 (5 bases). Between the trimmed V and J ends, which lost 5 bases and 0 bases, there was a span of 8 bases. The CDR3 consists of 13 residues. Germline V CDR1 and CDR2: SGHTA, FQGNSA. The CDR3 DNA follows: TGTGCCAGCAGCCGCCGGGACTCCTACGAGCAGTACTTC. Translation gives CASSRRDSYEQYF.

CDR3 loop: CASSWGQGSYEQYF. CDR3 nucleotides: TGTGCCAGCAGCTGGGGACAGGGGAGCTACGAGCAGTACTTC. The gene calls are TRBV7-2 and TRBJ2-7; TRBD1 matches at 10 bases. CDR1 is SGHTA, CDR2 FQGNSA, per germline. The CDR3 runs to 14 residues. Trimming removed 4 bases from V and 3 bases from J; junction bases left unmatched: 3. Complete variable domain (other parts from reference TRBV7-2 and TRBJ2-7): GAGVSQSPSNKVTEKGKDVELRCDPISGHTALYWYRQSLGQGLEFLIYFQGNSAPDKSGLPSDRFSAERTGGSVSTLTIQRTQQEDSAVYLCASSWGQGSYEQYFGPGTRLTVT.

The chain combines TRBV18 with TRBJ2-3; D unresolved. CDR3 length: 14 amino acids. Germline values: CDR1 KGHSH, CDR2 LQKENI. V was shortened by 0 bases and J by 7 bases, with 11 bases between the two germline ends. This chain's CDR3 is CASSPPNKGHTQYF. For the CDR3, the DNA is TGTGCCAGCTCACCACCTAATAAAGGGCATACGCAGTATTTT.

The V gene is TRBV28, the J gene TRBJ1-2; TRBD1 aligns across 8 bases. V was clipped by 6 bases and J by 1 base; unmatched bases: 7. Germline CDR1 MDHEN, CDR2 SYDVKM. There are 15 residues in the CDR3. CDR3 protein: CASRAGTGLNYGYTF. CDR3 sequence (DNA): TGTGCCAGCAGGGCCGGGACAGGTCTTAACTATGGCTACACCTTC.

V usage is TRBV6-1 and J usage is TRBJ2-3; possibly TRBD2 for D (5 bases). The CDR3 is 14 amino acids. CDR1 is MNHNS and CDR2 is SASEGT in the germline V gene. Trimming took off 5 bases at V and 1 base at J, with 10 bases between the two ends. CDR3 residues: CASSSGLGTDTQYF. CDR3 bases: TGTGCCAGCAGTTCGGGGTTGGGCACAGATACGCAGTATTTT.